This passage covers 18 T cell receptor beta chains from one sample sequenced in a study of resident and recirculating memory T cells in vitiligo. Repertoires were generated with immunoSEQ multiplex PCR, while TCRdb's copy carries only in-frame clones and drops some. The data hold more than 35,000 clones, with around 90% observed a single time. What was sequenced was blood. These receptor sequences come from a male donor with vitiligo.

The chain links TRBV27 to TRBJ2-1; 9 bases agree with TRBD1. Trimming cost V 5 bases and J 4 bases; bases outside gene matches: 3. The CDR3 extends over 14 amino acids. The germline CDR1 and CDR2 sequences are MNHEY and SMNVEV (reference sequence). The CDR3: CASSEGQGYNEQFF. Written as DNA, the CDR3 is TGTGCCAGCAGTGAAGGACAGGGGTACAATGAGCAGTTCTTC.

Written as DNA, the CDR3 is TGTGCCAGTAGTGCGGGCCCCCTCTATGGCTACACCTTC. Its translation: CASSAGPLYGYTF. The chain recombines TRBV19 with TRBJ1-2; D unclear. V lost 5 bases to trimming and J lost 4 bases, with 11 bases between them. Germline CDR1 reads LNHDA; CDR2 reads SQIVND (reference sequence). This CDR3 has 13 amino acids. Based on the CDR3 plus reference TRBV19 and TRBJ1-2, the full variable domain is DGGITQSPKYLFRKEGQNVTLSCEQNLNHDAMYWYRQDPGQGLRLIYYSQIVNDFQKGDIAEGYSVSREKKESFPLTVTSAQKNPTAFYLCASSAGPLYGYTFGSGTRLTVV.

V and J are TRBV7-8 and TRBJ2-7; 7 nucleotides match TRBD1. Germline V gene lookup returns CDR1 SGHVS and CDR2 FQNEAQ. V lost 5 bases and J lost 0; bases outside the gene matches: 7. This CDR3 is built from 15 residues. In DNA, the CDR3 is TGTGCCAGCAGCGGCCACAGGGGCGGCTCCTACGAGCAGTACTTC. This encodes CASSGHRGGSYEQYF. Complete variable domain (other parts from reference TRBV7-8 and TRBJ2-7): GAGVSQSPRYKVAKRGQDVALRCDPISGHVSLFWYQQALGQGPEFLTYFQNEAQLDKSGLPSDRFFAERPEGSVSTLKIQRTQQEDSAVYLCASSGHRGGSYEQYFGPGTRLTVT.

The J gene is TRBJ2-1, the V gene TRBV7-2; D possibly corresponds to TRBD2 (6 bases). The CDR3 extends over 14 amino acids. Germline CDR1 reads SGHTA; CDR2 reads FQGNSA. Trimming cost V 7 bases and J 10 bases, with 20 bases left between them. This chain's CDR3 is CASTRDWGTLEQFF. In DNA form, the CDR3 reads TGTGCCAGCACCCGGGACTGGGGAACGTTAGAGCAGTTCTTC.

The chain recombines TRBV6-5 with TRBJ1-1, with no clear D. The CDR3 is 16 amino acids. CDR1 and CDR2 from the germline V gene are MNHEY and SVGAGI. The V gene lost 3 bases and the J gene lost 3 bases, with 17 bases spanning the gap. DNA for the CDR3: TGTGCCAGCAGTTATGACTTGAGGAGGTGGGACACTGAAGCTTTCTTT. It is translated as CASSYDLRRWDTEAFF.

CDR3 protein: CASSRDSYGYTF. The CDR3 DNA follows: TGTGCCAGCAGTCGGGACAGCTATGGCTACACCTTC. The gene calls are TRBV6-6 and TRBJ1-2, with 7 bases lining up with TRBD1. Trimming at V came to 5 bases and at J to 4 bases, leaving 1 base not matched to a gene. This CDR3 is built from 12 residues. Per the germline V gene, CDR1 is MNHNY and CDR2 is SVGAGI (reference sequence).

For the CDR3, the DNA is TGTGCCATCAGGTCAGGGGGCGAGGGCGATACGCAGTATTTT. Amino acid sequence: CAIRSGGEGDTQYF. This chain uses TRBV10-3 with TRBJ2-3; 8 bases match TRBD1. Germline trimming cut 6 bases from V and 6 bases from J; bases unmatched to any gene: 8. Germline CDR1 reads ENHRY; CDR2 reads SYGVKD. The CDR3 consists of 14 residues.

CDR3 nucleotides: TGTGCCAGTTCTAAAAGTGGGACACCCGACAAGTACTTC. Residues: CASSKSGTPDKYF. This chain joins TRBV19 and TRBJ2-7, with a possible D match to TRBD1 (6 bases). V lost 8 bases to trimming and J lost 11 bases, with 22 bases between them. The CDR3 sequence is 13 residues long. The germline gives CDR1 LNHDA, CDR2 SQIVND (reference sequence).

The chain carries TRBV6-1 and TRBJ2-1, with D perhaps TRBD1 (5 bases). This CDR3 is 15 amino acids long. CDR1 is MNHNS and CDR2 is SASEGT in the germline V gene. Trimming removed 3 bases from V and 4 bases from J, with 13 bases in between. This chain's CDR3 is CASSDLIDRYNEQFF. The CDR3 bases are TGTGCCAGCAGTGACCTAATTGACAGATACAATGAGCAGTTCTTC.

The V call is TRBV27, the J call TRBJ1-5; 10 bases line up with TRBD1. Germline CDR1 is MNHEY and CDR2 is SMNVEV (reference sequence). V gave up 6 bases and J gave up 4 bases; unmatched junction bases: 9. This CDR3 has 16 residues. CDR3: CASSSLGQGVNQPQHF. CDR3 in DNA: TGTGCCAGCAGCTCCCTCGGACAGGGGGTAAATCAGCCCCAGCATTTT.

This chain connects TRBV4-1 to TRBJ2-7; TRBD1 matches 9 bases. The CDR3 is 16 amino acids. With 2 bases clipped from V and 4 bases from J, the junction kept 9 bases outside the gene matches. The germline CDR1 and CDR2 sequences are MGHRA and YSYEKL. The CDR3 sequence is CASSQTGGRSVYEQYF. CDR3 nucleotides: TGCGCCAGCAGCCAAACAGGGGGCCGGAGCGTGTACGAGCAGTACTTC.

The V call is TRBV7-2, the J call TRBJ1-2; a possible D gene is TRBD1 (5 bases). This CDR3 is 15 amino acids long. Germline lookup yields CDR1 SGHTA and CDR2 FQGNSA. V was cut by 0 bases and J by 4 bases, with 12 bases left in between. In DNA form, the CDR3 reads TGTGCCAGCAGCTTAGCGCAGGGACTGGGCTATGGCTACACCTTC. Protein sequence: CASSLAQGLGYGYTF.

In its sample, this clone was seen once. CDR3 DNA: TGTGCCTGGAGTGGCTCTCCTGCAGGGGCCGAGCAGTACTTC. It specifies CAWSGSPAGAEQYF. The rearrangement joins TRBV30 to TRBJ2-7; tentative D call: TRBD1 (6 bases). This CDR3 is built from 14 residues. The ends were cut back, 1 base at V and 6 bases at J, with 16 bases in the middle. Germline V lookup: CDR1 GTSNPN, CDR2 SVGIG (reference sequence).

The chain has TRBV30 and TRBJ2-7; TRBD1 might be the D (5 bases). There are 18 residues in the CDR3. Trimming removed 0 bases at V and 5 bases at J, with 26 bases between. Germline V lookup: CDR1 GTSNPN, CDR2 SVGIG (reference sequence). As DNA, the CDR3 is TGTGCCTGGAGTGTACGGTGGTTGCGGCAGGGTCGTGACCACGAGCAGTACTTC. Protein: CAWSVRWLRQGRDHEQYF.

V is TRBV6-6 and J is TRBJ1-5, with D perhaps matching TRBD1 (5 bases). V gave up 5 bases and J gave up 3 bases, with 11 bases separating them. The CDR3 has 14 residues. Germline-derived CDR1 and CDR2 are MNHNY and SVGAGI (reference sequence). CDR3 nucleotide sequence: TGTGCCAGCAGTCCGCCAGGGAACAATCAGCCCCAGCATTTT. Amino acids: CASSPPGNNQPQHF.

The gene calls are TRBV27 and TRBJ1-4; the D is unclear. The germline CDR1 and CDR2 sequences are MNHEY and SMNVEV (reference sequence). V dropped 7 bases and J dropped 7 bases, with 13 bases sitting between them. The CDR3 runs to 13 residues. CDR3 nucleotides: TGTGCCAGCAACCGGGCCCGGGGTGAAAAACTGTTTTTT. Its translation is CASNRARGEKLFF.

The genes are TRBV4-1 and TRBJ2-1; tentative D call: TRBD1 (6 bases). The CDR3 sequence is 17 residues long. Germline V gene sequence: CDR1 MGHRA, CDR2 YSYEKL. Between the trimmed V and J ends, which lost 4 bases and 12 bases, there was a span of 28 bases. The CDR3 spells CASSLPPGTNKIVLQFF. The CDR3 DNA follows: TGCGCCAGCAGCCTCCCCCCCGGGACAAATAAAATCGTTTTGCAGTTCTTC.

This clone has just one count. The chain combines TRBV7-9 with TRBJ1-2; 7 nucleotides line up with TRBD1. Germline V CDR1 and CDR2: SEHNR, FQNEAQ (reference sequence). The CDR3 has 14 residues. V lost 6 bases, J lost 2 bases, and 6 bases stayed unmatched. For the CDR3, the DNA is TGTGCCAGCAGACTCGGGACAGTAAACTATGGCTACACCTTC. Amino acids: CASRLGTVNYGYTF. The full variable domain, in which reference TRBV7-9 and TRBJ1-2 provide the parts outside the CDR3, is DTGVSQNPRHKITKRGQNVTFRCDPISEHNRLYWYRQTLGQGPEFLTYFQNEAQLEKSRLLSDRFSAERPKGSFSTLEIQRTEQGDSAMYLCASRLGTVNYGYTFGSGTRLTVV.